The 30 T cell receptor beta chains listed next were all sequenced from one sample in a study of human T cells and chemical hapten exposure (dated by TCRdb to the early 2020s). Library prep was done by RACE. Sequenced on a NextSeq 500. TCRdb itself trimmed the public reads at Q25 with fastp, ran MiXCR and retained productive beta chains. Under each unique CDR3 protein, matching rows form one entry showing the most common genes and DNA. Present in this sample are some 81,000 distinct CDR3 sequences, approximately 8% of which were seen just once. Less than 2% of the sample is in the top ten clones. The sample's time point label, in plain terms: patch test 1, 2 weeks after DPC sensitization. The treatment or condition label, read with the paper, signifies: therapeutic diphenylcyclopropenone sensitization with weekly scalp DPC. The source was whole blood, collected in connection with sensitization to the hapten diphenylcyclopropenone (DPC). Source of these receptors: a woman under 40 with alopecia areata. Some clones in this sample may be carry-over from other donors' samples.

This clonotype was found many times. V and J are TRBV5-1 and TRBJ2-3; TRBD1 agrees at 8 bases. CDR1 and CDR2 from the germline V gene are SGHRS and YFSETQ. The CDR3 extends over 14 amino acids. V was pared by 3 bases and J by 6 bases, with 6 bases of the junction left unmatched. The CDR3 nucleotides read TGCGCCAGCAGCTCAGGGACAGGCAGGGATACGCAGTATTTT. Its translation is CASSSGTGRDTQYF.

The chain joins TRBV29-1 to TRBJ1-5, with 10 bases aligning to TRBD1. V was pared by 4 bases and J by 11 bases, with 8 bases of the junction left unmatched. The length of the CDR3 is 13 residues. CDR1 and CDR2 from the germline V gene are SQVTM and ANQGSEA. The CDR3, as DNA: TGCAGCGTTGGGGGAGGACAGGGGGGAACCCAGCATTTT. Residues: CSVGGGQGGTQHF.

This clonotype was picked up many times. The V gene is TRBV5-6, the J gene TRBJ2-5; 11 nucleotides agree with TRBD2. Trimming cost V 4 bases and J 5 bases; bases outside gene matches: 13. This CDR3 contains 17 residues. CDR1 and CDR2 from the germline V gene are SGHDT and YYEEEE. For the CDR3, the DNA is TGTGCCAGCAGCCGGTCTGCGGCTAGCGGGGGGCATGAGACCCAGTACTTC. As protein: CASSRSAASGGHETQYF.

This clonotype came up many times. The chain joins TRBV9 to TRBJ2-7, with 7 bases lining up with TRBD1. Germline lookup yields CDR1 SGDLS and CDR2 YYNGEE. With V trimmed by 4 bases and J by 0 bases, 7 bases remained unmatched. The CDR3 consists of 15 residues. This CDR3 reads CASSQTPGGSYEQYF. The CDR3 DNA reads TGTGCCAGCAGCCAGACCCCAGGGGGCTCCTACGAGCAGTACTTC.

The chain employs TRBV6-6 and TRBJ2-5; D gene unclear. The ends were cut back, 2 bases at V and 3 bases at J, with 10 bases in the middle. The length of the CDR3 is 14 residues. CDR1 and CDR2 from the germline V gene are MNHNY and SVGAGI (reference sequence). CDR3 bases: TGTGCCAGCAGTTACGGCCCGGAAAAAGAGACCCAGTACTTC. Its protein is CASSYGPEKETQYF.

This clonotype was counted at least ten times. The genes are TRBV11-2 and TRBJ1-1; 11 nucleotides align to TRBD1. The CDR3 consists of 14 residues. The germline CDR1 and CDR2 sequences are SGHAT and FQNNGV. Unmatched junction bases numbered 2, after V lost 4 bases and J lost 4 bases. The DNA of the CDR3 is TGTGCCAGCAGCTCTGGACAGGGGGCCACTGAAGCTTTCTTT. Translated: CASSSGQGATEAFF.

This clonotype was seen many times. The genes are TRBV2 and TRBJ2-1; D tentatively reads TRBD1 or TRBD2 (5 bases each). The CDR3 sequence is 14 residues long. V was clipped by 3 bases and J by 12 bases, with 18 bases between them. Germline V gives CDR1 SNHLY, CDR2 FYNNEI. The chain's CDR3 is CASSEAPGPLTQFF. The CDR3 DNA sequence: TGTGCCAGCAGTGAGGCCCCGGGGCCTTTGACGCAGTTCTTC.

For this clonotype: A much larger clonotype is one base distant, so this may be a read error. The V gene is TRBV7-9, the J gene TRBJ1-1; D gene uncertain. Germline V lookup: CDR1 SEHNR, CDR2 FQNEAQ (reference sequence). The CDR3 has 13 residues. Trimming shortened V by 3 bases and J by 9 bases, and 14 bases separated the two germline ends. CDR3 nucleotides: TGTGCCAGCAGCTTCTCACATCGAGCTAAAGCTTTCTTT. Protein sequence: CASSFSHRAKAFF.

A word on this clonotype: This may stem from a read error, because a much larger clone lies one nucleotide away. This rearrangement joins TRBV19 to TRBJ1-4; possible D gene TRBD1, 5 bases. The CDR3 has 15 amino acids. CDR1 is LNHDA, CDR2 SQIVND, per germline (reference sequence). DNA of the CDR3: TGTGCCAGTAGCACACCGACAGCAACTAATAAAAAACTGTTTTTT. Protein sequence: CASSTPTATNKKLFF.

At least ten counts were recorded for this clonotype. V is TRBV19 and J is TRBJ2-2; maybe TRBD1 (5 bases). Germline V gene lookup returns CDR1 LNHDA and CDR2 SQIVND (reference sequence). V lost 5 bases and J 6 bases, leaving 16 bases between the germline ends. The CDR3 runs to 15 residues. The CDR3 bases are TGTGCCAGTAGTGGCCCAGGGCTCACCGCCGGGGAGCTGTTTTTT. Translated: CASSGPGLTAGELFF.

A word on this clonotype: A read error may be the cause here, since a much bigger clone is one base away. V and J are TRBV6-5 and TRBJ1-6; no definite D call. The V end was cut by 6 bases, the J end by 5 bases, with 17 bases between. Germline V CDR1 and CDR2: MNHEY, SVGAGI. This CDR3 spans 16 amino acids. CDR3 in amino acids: CASRSPLGADNSPLHF. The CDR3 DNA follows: TGTGCCAGCAGAAGCCCATTAGGCGCGGATAATTCACCCCTCCACTTT.

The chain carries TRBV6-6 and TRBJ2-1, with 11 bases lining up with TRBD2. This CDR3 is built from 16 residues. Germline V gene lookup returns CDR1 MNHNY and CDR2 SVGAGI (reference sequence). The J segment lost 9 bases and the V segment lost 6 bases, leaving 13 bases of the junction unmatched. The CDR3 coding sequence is TGTGCCAGCAGACCTCCTAGCGGGGGGTTGATGGCTGAGCAGTTCTTC. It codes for CASRPPSGGLMAEQFF.

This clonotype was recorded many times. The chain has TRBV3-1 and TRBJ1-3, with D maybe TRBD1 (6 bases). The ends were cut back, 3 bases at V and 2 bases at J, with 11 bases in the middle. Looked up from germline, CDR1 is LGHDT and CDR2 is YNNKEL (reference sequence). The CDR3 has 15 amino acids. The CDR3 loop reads CASSQGHPTGNTIYF. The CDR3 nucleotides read TGTGCCAGCAGCCAGGGACACCCAACTGGAAACACCATATATTTT.

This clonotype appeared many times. CDR3 sequence: CASSEALDLRKPQHF. DNA for the CDR3: TGTGCCAGCAGTGAAGCGCTGGACCTCAGGAAGCCCCAGCATTTT. The chain carries TRBV6-1 and TRBJ1-5; D not resolved. CDR1 is MNHNS, CDR2 SASEGT, per germline. The V and J ends lost 0 bases and 8 bases respectively, with 14 bases between them. The length of the CDR3 is 15 residues.

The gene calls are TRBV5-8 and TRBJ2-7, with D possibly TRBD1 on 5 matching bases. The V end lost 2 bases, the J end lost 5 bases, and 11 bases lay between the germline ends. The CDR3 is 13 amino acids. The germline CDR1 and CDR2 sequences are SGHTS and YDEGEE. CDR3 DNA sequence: TGTGCCAGCAGCTTTGGGGCGGCGGACGAGCAGTACTTC. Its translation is CASSFGAADEQYF.

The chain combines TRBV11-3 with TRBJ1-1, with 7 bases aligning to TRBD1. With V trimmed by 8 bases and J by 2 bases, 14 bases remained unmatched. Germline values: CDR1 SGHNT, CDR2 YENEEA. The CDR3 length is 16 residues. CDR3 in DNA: TGTGCCAGCCGAACCCTACAGGGGAGGGGAAACACTGAAGCTTTCTTT. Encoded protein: CASRTLQGRGNTEAFF.

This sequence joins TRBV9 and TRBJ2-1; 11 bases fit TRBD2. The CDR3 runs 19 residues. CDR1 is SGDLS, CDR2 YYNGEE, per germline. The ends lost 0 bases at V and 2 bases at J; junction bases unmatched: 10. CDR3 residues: CASSVASGGQSGAYNEQFF. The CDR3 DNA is TGTGCCAGCAGCGTAGCTAGCGGGGGGCAAAGTGGTGCCTACAATGAGCAGTTCTTC.

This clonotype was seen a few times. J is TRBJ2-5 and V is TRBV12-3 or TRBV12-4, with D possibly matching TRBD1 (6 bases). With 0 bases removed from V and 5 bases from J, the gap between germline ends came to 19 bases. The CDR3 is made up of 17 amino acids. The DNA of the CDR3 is TGTGCCAGCAGTTTAGCCTCGTTAGCAGGGGTGGGGGAGACCCAGTACTTC. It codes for CASSLASLAGVGETQYF.

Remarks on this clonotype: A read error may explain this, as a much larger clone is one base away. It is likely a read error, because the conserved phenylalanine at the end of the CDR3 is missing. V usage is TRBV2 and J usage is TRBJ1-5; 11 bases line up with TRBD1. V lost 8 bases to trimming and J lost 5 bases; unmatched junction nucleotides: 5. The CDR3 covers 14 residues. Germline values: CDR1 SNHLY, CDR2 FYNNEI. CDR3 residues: CASGQGAIYQPQHS. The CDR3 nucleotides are TGTGCCAGCGGACAGGGGGCGATTTATCAGCCCCAGCATTCT.

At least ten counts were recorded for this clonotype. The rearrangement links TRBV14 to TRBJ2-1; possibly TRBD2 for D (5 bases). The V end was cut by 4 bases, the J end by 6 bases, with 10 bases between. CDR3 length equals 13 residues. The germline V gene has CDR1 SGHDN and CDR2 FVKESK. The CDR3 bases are TGTGCCAGCAGCCGGACTCGGGGCAATGAGCAGTTCTTC. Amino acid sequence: CASSRTRGNEQFF.

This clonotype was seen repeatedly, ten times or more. The CDR3 DNA follows: TGTGCCAGCAGTTACTCGACGCCAGCGGGGGTCTACAATGAGCAGTTCTTC. Its translation is CASSYSTPAGVYNEQFF. J is TRBJ2-1 and V is TRBV6-5; TRBD2 matches 8 bases. The germline CDR1 and CDR2 sequences are MNHEY and SVGAGI. J gave up 3 bases and V 0 bases, and 7 bases lay outside the gene matches. The CDR3 runs 17 residues.

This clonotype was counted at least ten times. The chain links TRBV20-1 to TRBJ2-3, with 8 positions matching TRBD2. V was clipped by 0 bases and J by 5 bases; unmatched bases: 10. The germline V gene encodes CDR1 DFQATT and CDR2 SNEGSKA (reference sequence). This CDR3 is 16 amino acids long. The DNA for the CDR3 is TGCAGTGCTAGAGACCCCCGGACTAGCTCTAGAGATACGCAGTATTTT. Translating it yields CSARDPRTSSRDTQYF.

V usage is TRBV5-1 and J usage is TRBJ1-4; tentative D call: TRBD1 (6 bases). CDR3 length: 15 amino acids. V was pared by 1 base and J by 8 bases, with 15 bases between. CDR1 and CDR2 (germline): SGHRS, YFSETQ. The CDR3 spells CASSLTGGFIEKLFF. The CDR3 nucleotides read TGCGCCAGCAGCTTGACGGGGGGCTTTATAGAAAAACTGTTTTTT.

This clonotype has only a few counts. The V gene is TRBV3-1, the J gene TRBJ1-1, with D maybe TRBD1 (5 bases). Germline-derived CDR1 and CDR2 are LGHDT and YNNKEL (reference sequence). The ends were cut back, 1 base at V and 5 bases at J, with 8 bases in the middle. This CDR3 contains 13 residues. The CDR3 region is CASSQVEGTEAFF. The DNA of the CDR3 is TGTGCCAGCAGCCAAGTAGAGGGGACTGAAGCTTTCTTT.

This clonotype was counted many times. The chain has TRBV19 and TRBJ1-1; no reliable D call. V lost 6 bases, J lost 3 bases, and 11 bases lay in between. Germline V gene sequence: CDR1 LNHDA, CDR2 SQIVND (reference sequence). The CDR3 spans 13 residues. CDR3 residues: CASRGLGDTEAFF. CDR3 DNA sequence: TGTGCCAGTAGGGGGTTGGGAGACACTGAAGCTTTCTTT.

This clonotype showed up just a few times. The CDR3 DNA reads TGTGCCAGCAGCTCGCCTCTTGGGCAGGGTAATGAAAAACTGTTTTTT. Translation gives CASSSPLGQGNEKLFF. V usage is TRBV7-9 and J usage is TRBJ1-4, with D possibly being TRBD1 (5 bases). The CDR3 covers 16 residues. CDR1 SEHNR and CDR2 FQNEAQ come from the germline V gene (reference sequence). Trimming cost V 4 bases and J 4 bases, with 16 bases left between them.

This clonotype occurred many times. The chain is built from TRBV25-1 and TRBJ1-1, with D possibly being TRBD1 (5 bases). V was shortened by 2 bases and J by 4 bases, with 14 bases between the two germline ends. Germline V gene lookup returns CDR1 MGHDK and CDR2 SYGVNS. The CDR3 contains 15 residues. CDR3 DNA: TGTGCCAGCAGTGAAACTCGACAGTTTAGCACTGAAGCTTTCTTT. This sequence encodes CASSETRQFSTEAFF.

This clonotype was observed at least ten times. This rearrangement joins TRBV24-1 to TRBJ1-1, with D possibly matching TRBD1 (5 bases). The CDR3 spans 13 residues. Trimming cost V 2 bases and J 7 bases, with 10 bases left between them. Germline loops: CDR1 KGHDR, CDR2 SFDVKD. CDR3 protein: CATSDSTQGEAFF. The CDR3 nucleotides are TGTGCCACCAGTGATTCAACTCAGGGTGAAGCTTTCTTT.

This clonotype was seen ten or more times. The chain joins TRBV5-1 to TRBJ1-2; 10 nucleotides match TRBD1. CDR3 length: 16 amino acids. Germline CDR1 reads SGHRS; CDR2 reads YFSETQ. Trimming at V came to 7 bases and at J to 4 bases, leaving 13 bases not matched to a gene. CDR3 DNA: TGCGCCAGCCGAAAATCCGGGGACAGGGGAGGCTATGGCTACACCTTC. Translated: CASRKSGDRGGYGYTF.

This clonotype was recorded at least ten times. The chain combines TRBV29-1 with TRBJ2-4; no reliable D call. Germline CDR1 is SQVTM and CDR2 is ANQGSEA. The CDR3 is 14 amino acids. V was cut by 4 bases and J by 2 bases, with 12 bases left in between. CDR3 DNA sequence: TGCAGCGTTGCTTACATCGGGCCCAAAAACATTCAGTACTTC. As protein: CSVAYIGPKNIQYF.